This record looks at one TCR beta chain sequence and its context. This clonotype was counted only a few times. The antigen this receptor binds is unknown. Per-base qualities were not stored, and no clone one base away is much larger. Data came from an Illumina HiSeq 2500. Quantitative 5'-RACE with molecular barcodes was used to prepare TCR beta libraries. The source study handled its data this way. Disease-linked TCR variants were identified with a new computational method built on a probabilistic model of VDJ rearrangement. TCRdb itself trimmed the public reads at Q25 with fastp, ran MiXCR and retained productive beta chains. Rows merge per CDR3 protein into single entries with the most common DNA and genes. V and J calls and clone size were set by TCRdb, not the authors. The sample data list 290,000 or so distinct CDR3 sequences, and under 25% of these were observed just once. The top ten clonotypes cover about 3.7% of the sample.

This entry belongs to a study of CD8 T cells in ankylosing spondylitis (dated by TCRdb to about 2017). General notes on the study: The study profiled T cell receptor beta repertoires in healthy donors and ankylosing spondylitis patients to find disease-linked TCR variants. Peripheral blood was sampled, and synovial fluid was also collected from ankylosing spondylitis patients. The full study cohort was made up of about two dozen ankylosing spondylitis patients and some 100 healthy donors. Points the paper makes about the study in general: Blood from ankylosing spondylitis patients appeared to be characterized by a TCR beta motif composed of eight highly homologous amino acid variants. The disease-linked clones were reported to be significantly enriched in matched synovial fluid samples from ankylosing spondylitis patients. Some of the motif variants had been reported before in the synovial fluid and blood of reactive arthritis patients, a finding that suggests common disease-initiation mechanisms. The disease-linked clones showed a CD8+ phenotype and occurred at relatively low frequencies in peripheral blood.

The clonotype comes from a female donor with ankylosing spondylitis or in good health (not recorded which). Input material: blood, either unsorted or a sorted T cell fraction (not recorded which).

CDR3 sequence: CSARTSDGAYEQYF. The nucleotides read TGCAGTGCTAGAACGAGTGACGGCGCCTACGAGCAGTACTTC. Recombination joined TRBV20-1 with TRBJ2-7; the D gene cannot be resolved reliably. Deletion took 2 bases off V and 2 bases off J, with a span of 13 bases between the germline ends. The CDR3 contains 14 residues, cysteine and phenylalanine counted. The DNA shown is the 42-base CDR3, in frame from base 1. CDR1 and CDR2, per the germline V gene (reference sequence), are DFQATT and SNEGSKA.